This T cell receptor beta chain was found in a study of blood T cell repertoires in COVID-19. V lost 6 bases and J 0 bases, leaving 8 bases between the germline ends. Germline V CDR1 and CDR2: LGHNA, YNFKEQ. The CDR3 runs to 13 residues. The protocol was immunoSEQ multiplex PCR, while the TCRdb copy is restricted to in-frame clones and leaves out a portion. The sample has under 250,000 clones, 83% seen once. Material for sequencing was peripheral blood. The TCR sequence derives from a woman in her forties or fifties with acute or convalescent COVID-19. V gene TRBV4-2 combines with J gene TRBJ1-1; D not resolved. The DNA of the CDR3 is TGTGCCAGCAGGGAGCAGATGAACACTGAAGCTTTCTTT. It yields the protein CASREQMNTEAFF.